This T cell receptor (beta chain) was captured in a study of cytomegalovirus exposure and HLA in healthy donors. Losses at the gene ends were 7 bases for V and 5 bases for J; bases not matched to a gene: 9. The CDR3 totals 14 residues. Germline CDR1 is LNHDA and CDR2 is SQIVND (reference sequence). With 60 Vbeta and 13 Jbeta primers, the PCR was carried out. Profiled with immunoSEQ multiplex PCR; TCRdb holds only in-frame clones, not every one. Here the sample spans 200,000 to 250,000 clones, about 83% being singletons. Worth noting for this clone: Its target is not known.

General study results and limits: The study labeled about 160 TCR beta chains cytomegalovirus-associated. Later analysis identified a missense DCLRE1C variant that was linked to TCR beta V- and J-gene trimming.

The chain recombines TRBV19 with TRBJ2-3; 7 bases line up with TRBD1. Sequenced input: PBMCs. This sequence was found in a human donor in good health. The CDR3 reads CASTPTGMIDTQYF. CDR3 bases: TGTGCCAGTACCCCGACAGGGATGATAGATACGCAGTATTTT.